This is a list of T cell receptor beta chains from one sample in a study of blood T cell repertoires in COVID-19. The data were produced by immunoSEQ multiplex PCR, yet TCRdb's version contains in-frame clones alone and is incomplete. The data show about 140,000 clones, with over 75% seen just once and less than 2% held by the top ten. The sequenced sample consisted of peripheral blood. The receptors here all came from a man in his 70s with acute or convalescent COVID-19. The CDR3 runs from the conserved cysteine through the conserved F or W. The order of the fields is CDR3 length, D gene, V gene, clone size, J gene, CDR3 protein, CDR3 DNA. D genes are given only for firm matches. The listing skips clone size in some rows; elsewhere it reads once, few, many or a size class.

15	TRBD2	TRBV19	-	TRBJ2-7	CASRTDSGASYEQYF	TGTGCCAGTAGGACCGATAGCGGGGCCTCCTACGAGCAGTACTTC
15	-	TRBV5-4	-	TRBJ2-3	CASSLDRRGSDTQYF	TGTGCCAGCAGCTTGGACCGGAGAGGTTCAGATACGCAGTATTTT
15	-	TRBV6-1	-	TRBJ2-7	CASSEALDYTMEQYF	TGTGCCAGCAGTGAAGCATTGGACTACACAATGGAGCAGTACTTC
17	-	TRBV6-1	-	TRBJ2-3	CASSEAWASPIENTQYF	TGTGCCAGCAGTGAAGCGTGGGCTAGCCCGATAGAAAATACGCAGTATTTT
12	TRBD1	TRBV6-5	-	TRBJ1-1	CASRAVGQKAFF	TGTGCCAGCAGAGCGGTGGGACAGAAAGCTTTCTTT
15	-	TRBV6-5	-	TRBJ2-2	CASRAEKFSTGELFF	TGTGCCAGCAGGGCGGAAAAATTTAGCACCGGGGAGCTGTTTTTT
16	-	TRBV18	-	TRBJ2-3	CASSRREGEAPDTQYF	TGTGCCAGCTCTCGTAGAGAGGGGGAAGCCCCAGATACGCAGTATTTT
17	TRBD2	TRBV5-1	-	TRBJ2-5	CASSPPTSGGGEETQYF	TGCGCCAGCAGCCCCCCGACTAGCGGGGGAGGCGAAGAGACCCAGTACTTC
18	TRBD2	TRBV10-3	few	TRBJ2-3	CAISGEVRREKNTDTQYF	TGTGCCATCAGTGGGGAGGTAAGGCGGGAGAAGAACACAGATACGCAGTATTTT
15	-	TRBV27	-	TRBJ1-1	CASSYTAGRRTEAFF	TGTGCCAGCAGTTACACTGCAGGGAGGCGCACTGAAGCTTTCTTT
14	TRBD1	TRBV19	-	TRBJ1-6	CASSIGTVNSPLHF	TGTGCCAGTAGTATTGGGACAGTCAATTCACCCCTCCACTTT
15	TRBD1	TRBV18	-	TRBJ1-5	CASSRAGQGNQPQHF	TGTGCCAGCTCACGAGCGGGACAGGGCAATCAGCCCCAGCATTTT
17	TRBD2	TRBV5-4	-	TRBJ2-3	CASSLGGASGVVDTQYF	TGTGCCAGCAGCTTGGGAGGGGCTAGCGGTGTTGTAGATACGCAGTATTTT
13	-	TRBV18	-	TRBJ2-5	CASSLGLKETQYF	TGTGCCAGCTCCCTGGGGCTAAAAGAGACCCAGTACTTC
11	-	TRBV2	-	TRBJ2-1	CASTYRDEQFF	TGTGCCAGTACCTATCGGGATGAGCAGTTCTTC
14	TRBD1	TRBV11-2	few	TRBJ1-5	CASSLDRGNQPQHF	TGTGCCAGCAGCTTGGACAGGGGTAATCAGCCCCAGCATTTT
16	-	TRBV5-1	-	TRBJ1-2	CASSLGFGDGTGGYTF	TGCGCCAGCAGCTTGGGCTTCGGTGACGGAACGGGGGGCTACACCTTC
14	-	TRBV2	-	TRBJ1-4	CASSGAGLNEKLFF	TGTGCCAGCAGTGGAGCAGGACTTAATGAAAAACTGTTTTTT
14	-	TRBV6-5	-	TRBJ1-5	CASSYYQGRQPQHF	TGTGCCAGCAGTTACTACCAGGGTCGCCAGCCCCAGCATTTT
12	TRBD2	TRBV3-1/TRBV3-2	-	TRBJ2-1	CASSQTGSGGVF	TGTGCCAGCAGCCAAACTGGTAGCGGGGGGGTCTTC
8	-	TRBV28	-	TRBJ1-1	CVNTEAFF	TGTGTAAACACTGAAGCTTTCTTT
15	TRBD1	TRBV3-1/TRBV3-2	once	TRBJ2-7	CASSLRQGGSDEQYF	TGTGCCAGCAGCCTCCGACAGGGGGGCTCCGACGAGCAGTACTTC
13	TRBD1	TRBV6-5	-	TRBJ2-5	CASRRNRGETQYF	TGTGCCAGCAGGAGGAACAGGGGAGAGACCCAGTACTTC
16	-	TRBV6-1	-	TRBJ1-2	CASSKDSYPSNYGYTF	TGTGCCAGCAGTAAAGACAGCTACCCCTCTAACTATGGCTACACCTTC
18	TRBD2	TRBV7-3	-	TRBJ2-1	CASSPGTSGLSSYNEQFF	TGTGCCAGCAGCCCAGGGACTAGCGGCCTAAGCTCCTACAATGAGCAGTTCTTC
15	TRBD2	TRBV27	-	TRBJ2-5	CASSLRSGGPETQYF	TGTGCCAGCAGTTTAAGAAGCGGGGGGCCAGAGACCCAGTACTTC
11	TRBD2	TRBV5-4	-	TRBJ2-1	CASRAGDEQFF	TGTGCCAGCAGGGCGGGGGATGAGCAGTTCTTC
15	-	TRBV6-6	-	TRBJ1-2	CASTTIGQVNYGYTF	TGTGCCAGCACCACCATAGGACAAGTGAACTATGGCTACACCTTC
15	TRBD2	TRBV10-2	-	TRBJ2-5	CASSESGLVSETQYF	TGCGCCAGCAGTGAGTCGGGACTAGTTTCCGAGACCCAGTACTTC
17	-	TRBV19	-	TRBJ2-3	CASSIDRRDKSTDTQYF	TGTGCCAGTAGTATAGATCGGCGGGATAAGAGCACAGATACGCAGTATTTT
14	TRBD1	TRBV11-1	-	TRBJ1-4	CASSPGGRSEKLFF	TGTGCCAGCAGCCCAGGGGGCAGGAGTGAAAAACTGTTTTTT
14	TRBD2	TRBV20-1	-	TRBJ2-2	CSASGGANTGELFF	TGCAGTGCTAGTGGGGGGGCGAACACCGGGGAGCTGTTTTTT
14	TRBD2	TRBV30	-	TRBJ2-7	CACKRTSGSGEQYF	TGTGCCTGTAAGCGTACTAGCGGGAGTGGCGAGCAGTACTTC
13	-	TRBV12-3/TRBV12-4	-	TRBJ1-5	CASSERSNQPQHF	TGTGCCAGCAGTGAGCGGAGCAATCAGCCCCAGCATTTT
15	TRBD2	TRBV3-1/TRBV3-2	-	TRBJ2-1	CASSPTGLAGSEQFF	TGTGCCAGCAGCCCCACCGGACTAGCGGGTAGTGAGCAGTTCTTC
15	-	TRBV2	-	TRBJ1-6	CASRPLITANSPLHF	TGTGCCAGCAGGCCCCTAATTACCGCTAATTCACCCCTCCACTTT
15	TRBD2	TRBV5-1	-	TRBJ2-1	CASSVLAGGRDEQFF	TGCGCCAGCAGCGTACTAGCGGGGGGTCGCGATGAGCAGTTCTTC
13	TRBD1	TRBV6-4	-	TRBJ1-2	CASGRTGEDGYTF	TGTGCCAGCGGTCGGACAGGGGAGGACGGCTACACCTTC
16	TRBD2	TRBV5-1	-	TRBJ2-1	CASSLGGTSGSHEQFF	TGCGCCAGCAGCTTGGGAGGGACTAGCGGGAGCCATGAGCAGTTCTTC
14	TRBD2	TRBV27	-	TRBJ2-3	CASRLAGGTDTQYF	TGTGCCAGCAGGCTAGCGGGGGGCACAGATACGCAGTATTTT
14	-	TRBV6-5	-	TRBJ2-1	CASPRYPTANEQFF	TGTGCCAGCCCCAGGTACCCGACGGCCAATGAGCAGTTCTTC
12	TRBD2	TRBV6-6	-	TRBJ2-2	CASSREAGELFF	TGTGCCAGCAGCCGGGAGGCCGGGGAGCTGTTTTTT
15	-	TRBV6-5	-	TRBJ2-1	CASSLGGEIYNEQFF	TGTGCCAGCAGCCTGGGCGGGGAGATCTACAATGAGCAGTTCTTC
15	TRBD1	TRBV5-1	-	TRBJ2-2	CASSGGQGGTGELFF	TGCGCCAGCAGCGGTGGACAGGGAGGCACCGGGGAGCTGTTTTTT
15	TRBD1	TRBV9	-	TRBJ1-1	CASSPGDREYTEAFF	TGTGCCAGCAGCCCAGGGGACAGAGAGTACACTGAAGCTTTCTTT
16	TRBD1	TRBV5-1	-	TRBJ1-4	CASSTGQGAANEKLFF	TGCGCCAGCAGCACCGGACAGGGGGCGGCTAATGAAAAACTGTTTTTT